One T cell receptor beta chain is described in this entry. This beta chain represents an off-target read in a library built for alpha chains; its size is of limited meaning. The record originates from a study of spatial heterogeneity in lung cancer. Each TCR cDNA molecule bore a unique molecular identifier. Via MiXCR, TCRdb re-called the 5' RACE reads, giving one row per CDR3 protein. Among more than 9,000 distinct CDR3 sequences, approximately 6.2% were seen once, and the ten largest hold over 9%. The CDR3 is 12 residues long. Germline CDR1 and CDR2: MDHEN and SYDVKM. Trimming left V 9 bases short and J 3 bases short, with 12 bases between. The sample's time point: sample taken at primary tumor resection. Unsorted tumor, nontumor lung tissue or cryopreserved PBMC supplied the whole RNA. Patients with untreated early-stage non-small cell lung cancer, numbering roughly 69, were the donors.

The source is a male donor with early-stage non-small cell lung cancer. The chain couples TRBV28 to TRBJ2-7, with D maybe TRBD1 (5 bases). The material was normal lung tissue next to the tumor, obtained at surgery. CDR3 nucleotides: TGTGCCAGTGACACGACAGTCTACGAGCAGTACTTC. Its protein product is CASDTTVYEQYF. Drawing the rest from reference TRBV28 and TRBJ2-7, the complete variable domain is DVKVTQSSRYLVKRTGEKVFLECVQDMDHENMFWYRQDPGLGLRLIYFSYDVKMKEKGDIPEGYSVSREKKERFSLILESASTNQTSMYLCASDTTVYEQYFGPGTRLTVT.